This is a list of T cell receptor beta chains from one sample in a study of T cells in Graves' hyperthyroidism and ophthalmopathy. TCRdb passed the multiplex PCR reads through MiXCR, listing each CDR3 protein once. The sample carries 600,000 to 900,000 distinct CDR3 sequences, roughly 15% recorded once. Specimen: blood. Receptors were obtained from a man aged 18 to 30 with Graves' hyperthyroidism. The CDR3 runs from the conserved cysteine through the conserved F or W. Clone size is given for some rows only: seen once, a few or many times, or a class if the clone is expanded.

abundance: few
v_gene: TRBV7-2
CDR3aa: CASSLGVGIQETQYF

abundance: NA
v_gene: TRBV20-1
CDR3aa: CSARAREASYNEQFF

abundance: many
v_gene: TRBV5-4
CDR3aa: CASSWGLAYNEQFF

abundance: NA
v_gene: TRBV6-5
CDR3aa: CASSYSIGRGFPYEQYF

abundance: NA
v_gene: TRBV28
CDR3aa: CASSSDRGTYNEQFF

abundance: many
v_gene: TRBV7-2
CDR3aa: CASRRTGSETQYF

abundance: few
v_gene: TRBV20-1
CDR3aa: CSARVGGTITDTQYF

abundance: many
v_gene: TRBV6-2/TRBV6-3
CDR3aa: CASHPVLEETQYF

abundance: many
v_gene: TRBV7-8
CDR3aa: CASSLAGQAANEQYF

abundance: many
v_gene: TRBV7-9
CDR3aa: CASSLNAGVQETQYF

abundance: NA
v_gene: TRBV10-1
CDR3aa: CASSPPGQLNTEAFF

abundance: many
v_gene: TRBV28
CDR3aa: CASSLFQGGNEEQYF

abundance: NA
v_gene: TRBV2
CDR3aa: CASSGTGVGYTF

abundance: NA
v_gene: TRBV12-3/TRBV12-4
CDR3aa: CASSLQGIGNSPLHF

abundance: many
v_gene: TRBV2
CDR3aa: CASRRQGSYEQYF

abundance: medium-sized
v_gene: TRBV5-1
CDR3aa: CASSHAYGLTGGNEQFF

abundance: many
v_gene: TRBV20-1
CDR3aa: CSARAATGREETQYF

abundance: NA
v_gene: TRBV19
CDR3aa: CASSISGYDEQFF

abundance: few
v_gene: TRBV5-1
CDR3aa: CASSQRTGDTEAFF

abundance: NA
v_gene: TRBV20-1
CDR3aa: CSASSTETQYF

abundance: many
v_gene: TRBV30
CDR3aa: CAWSVYPGEKLFF

abundance: NA
v_gene: TRBV18
CDR3aa: CASSPRTNLAALSYNEQFF

abundance: NA
v_gene: TRBV5-1
CDR3aa: CASSLVNEEAFF

abundance: NA
v_gene: TRBV7-2
CDR3aa: CASSLAIGAEQFF

abundance: NA
v_gene: TRBV4-3
CDR3aa: CASSQDRVGSLYLKTQYF

abundance: many
v_gene: TRBV28
CDR3aa: CASSFRGQGLAGGHNEQFF

abundance: many
v_gene: TRBV12-3/TRBV12-4
CDR3aa: CASTRGEGAFF

abundance: many
v_gene: TRBV11-3
CDR3aa: CASSPGGLAGEYEQYF

abundance: many
v_gene: TRBV12-3/TRBV12-4
CDR3aa: CASSPRMGNQPQHF

abundance: NA
v_gene: TRBV24-1
CDR3aa: CATSDSKTSGGRNEQFF

abundance: many
v_gene: TRBV2
CDR3aa: CASSERGRAFF

abundance: NA
v_gene: TRBV5-8
CDR3aa: CASSFGLAGVRTDTQYF

abundance: many
v_gene: TRBV6-2/TRBV6-3
CDR3aa: CASSYSETSGLHEQFF

abundance: few
v_gene: TRBV4-1
CDR3aa: CASSQPTGPRDNEQFF

abundance: NA
v_gene: TRBV4-1
CDR3aa: CASSQTDRSSSYEQYF

abundance: many
v_gene: TRBV7-3
CDR3aa: CASSMAQETQYF

abundance: many
v_gene: TRBV29-1
CDR3aa: CSGGQVVYNEQFF

abundance: NA
v_gene: TRBV4-2
CDR3aa: CASSQEASGRAYEQYF

abundance: few
v_gene: TRBV12-3/TRBV12-4
CDR3aa: CASSISGINYEQYF

abundance: many
v_gene: TRBV7-2
CDR3aa: CASSLERGAYNEQFF

abundance: NA
v_gene: TRBV15
CDR3aa: CATSRRQGGSDTQYF

abundance: many
v_gene: TRBV6-1
CDR3aa: CASSDQGTSRGTDTQYF

abundance: NA
v_gene: TRBV19
CDR3aa: CASRTGQATNEKLFF

abundance: few
v_gene: TRBV29-1
CDR3aa: CSVENRDRATDTQYF

abundance: many
v_gene: TRBV10-3
CDR3aa: CAISETSGSLEDTQYF

abundance: many
v_gene: TRBV30
CDR3aa: CALLGLDRQQYF

abundance: once
v_gene: TRBV6-9
CDR3aa: CASSSWRSSYEQYF

abundance: NA
v_gene: TRBV27
CDR3aa: CASSSSRGQPQHF

abundance: many
v_gene: TRBV5-5
CDR3aa: CASMSGVPPGTQYF

abundance: NA
v_gene: TRBV2
CDR3aa: CASSDVGRAAAPLHF

abundance: NA
v_gene: TRBV3-1
CDR3aa: CASTEGVHTGELFF

abundance: many
v_gene: TRBV2
CDR3aa: CASSDGGGNQPQHF

abundance: NA
v_gene: TRBV29-1
CDR3aa: CSAETPRTGDTGELFF

abundance: many
v_gene: TRBV2
CDR3aa: CASTRQVLSNQPQHF